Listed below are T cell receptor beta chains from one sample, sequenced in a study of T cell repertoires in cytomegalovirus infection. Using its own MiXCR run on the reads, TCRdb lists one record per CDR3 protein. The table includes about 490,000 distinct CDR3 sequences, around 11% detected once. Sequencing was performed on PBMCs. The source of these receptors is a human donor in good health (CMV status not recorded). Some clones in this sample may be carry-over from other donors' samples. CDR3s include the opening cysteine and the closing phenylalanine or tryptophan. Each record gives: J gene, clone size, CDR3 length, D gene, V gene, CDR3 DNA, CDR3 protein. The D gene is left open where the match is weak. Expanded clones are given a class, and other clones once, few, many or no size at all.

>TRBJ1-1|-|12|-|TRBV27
TGTGCCAGCAGTTCCCCGGACCGCCCAGCTTTCTTT
CASSSPDRPAFF
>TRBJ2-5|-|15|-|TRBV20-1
TGCAGTGCTAGAGATGGGGGGACAGTACAAGAGACCCAGTACTTC
CSARDGGTVQETQYF
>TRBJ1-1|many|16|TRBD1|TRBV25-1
TGTGCCAGCAGTGAATCAGGGGGGAGGGGGAACACTGAAGCTTTCTTT
CASSESGGRGNTEAFF
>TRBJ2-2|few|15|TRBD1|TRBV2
TGTGCCAGCTCGGAAGAACAGGGGTTACCCGGGGAGCTGTTTTTT
CASSEEQGLPGELFF
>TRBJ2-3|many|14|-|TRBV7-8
TGTGCCAGCACCCCCAGCGGTAACACAGATACGCAGTATTTT
CASTPSGNTDTQYF
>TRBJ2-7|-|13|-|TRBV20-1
TGCAGTGCTAGAGACTCATTATCCGGCGAGCAGTACTTC
CSARDSLSGEQYF
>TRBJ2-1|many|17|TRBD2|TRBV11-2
TGTGCCAGCAGCTTAGTTTATCGGACTAGCGGAGGAAATGAGCAGTTCTTC
CASSLVYRTSGGNEQFF
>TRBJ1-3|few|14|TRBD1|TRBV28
TGTGCCAGCCGCTCGGGACAGGGTGGAAACACCATATATTTT
CASRSGQGGNTIYF
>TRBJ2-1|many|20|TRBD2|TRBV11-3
TGTGCCAGCATTAAAGAAGGGACTAGCCTTTGGGGGAGCTCCTACAATGAGCAGTTCTTC
CASIKEGTSLWGSSYNEQFF
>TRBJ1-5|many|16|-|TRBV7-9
TGTGCCAGCAGCCCACCCTCCGGGACCGGTCCTCAGCCCCAGCATTTT
CASSPPSGTGPQPQHF
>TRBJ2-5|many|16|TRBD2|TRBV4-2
TGTGCCAGCAGCCAAGAACGGACTAGCGGCCAAGAGACCCAGTACTTC
CASSQERTSGQETQYF
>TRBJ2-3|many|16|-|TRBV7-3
TGTGCCAGCAGCTTAAGGCCAGGGGACCGCACAGATACGCAGTATTTT
CASSLRPGDRTDTQYF
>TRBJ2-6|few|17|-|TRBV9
TGTGCCAGCAGCGTAGGCGCGGGTGATTCTGGGGCCAACGTCCTGACTTTC
CASSVGAGDSGANVLTF
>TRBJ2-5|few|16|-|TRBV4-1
TGCGCCAGCAGCCAAGCTCTTCCCGGGGCTCAAGAGACCCAGTACTTC
CASSQALPGAQETQYF
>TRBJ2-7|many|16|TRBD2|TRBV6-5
TGTGCCAGCAGATTTACCGGACTAGCGGGGTCCTACGAGCAGTACTTC
CASRFTGLAGSYEQYF